The source of this TCR beta chain is a study of blood T cell repertoires in COVID-19 (dated by TCRdb to the early 2020s). Study-wide context: Samples from collaborators originated in the United States, Italy and Spain and spanned both the acute and convalescent phases of COVID-19. The prospective study material was composed of cDNA or gDNA derived from T cells, B-cell-depleted T cells, or PBMCs. The dataset comprised deeply sampled blood TCRbeta repertoires from subjects exposed to, actively infected with, or recovered from COVID-19. The repertoires were made available in a free public database intended to serve as a resource for research on the immune response to SARS-CoV-2. The samples were drawn from the first 160 participants of the ongoing ImmuneRACE study and from over 950 subjects provided by 6 global collaborators. The sample metadata nearly always contained a de-identified subject ID, COVID-19 status, age in years and sex. Where available, HLA class I and class II types were obtained from metadata supplied by the sample provider rather than from assay-based typing. Broad study findings and their caveats: The quantity of clinical and demographic metadata differed by source and by participant and was supplied without curation.

As regards this clone: No cognate antigen has been identified for it. No much larger clone is present one base from it, and per-base qualities are unavailable.

The germline V gene (reference sequence) specifies MNHNY as CDR1 and SVGAGI as CDR2. From the cysteine up to the phenylalanine, the CDR3 has a length of 14 residues. Only the CDR3 DNA stays, 42 bases, in frame from base 1. V lost 0 bases and J lost 5 bases; the stretch between them is 10 bases long. TCRbeta CDR3 regions were amplified from genomic DNA by means of the immunoSEQ Assay, a bias-controlled multiplex PCR. The authors' pipeline ran thus. Nucleated cell counts per sample were estimated from amplification of reference gene primers within the assay. Sequence reads were collapsed and filtered to measure the absolute abundance of every unique TCRbeta CDR3 rearrangement. Productive Simpson clonality was computed per sample as the square root of Simpson's diversity index over productive rearrangements. Entries here come from immuneACCESS through TCRdb and include only in-frame sequences with V and J called. Some clones fail to appear in such tables; in the studies checked, an unresolved V gene covers under half of the shortfall, and the cause of the remainder is unknown. That table supplies the V and J calls and clone size; D and trimming were determined from the DNA. The table for this sample lists roughly 56,000 clones; around 90% of them were counted only once. The ten largest clones capture under 7% of the sample.

Each collaborating institution followed its own protocols to collect whole blood in K2EDTA tubes. Collaborator samples were shipped for TCRbeta analysis as frozen whole blood, isolated PBMCs, or DNA extracted from either sample type. Sequencing was carried out using peripheral blood. The sequence links TRBV6-6 to TRBJ2-5; TRBD2 is possibly the D segment (5 matching bases). The sequence derives from a man aged 50 to 60 with active COVID-19. CDR3 protein: CASSYSSAEETQYF. The bases are TGTGCCAGCAGTTACTCTTCAGCGGAGGAGACCCAGTACTTC.